These 20 T cell receptor beta chains originate from one sample sequenced in a study of beta chain features in type 1 diabetes. The antigens these receptors bind are not known. The authors reverse transcribed all of the isolated RNA, so sequencing captured expressed TCRB transcripts. Sequencing was performed with immunoSEQ multiplex PCR; in TCRdb, only in-frame clones are kept and a portion is missing. There are 500,000 to 650,000 clones in the sample; roughly an eighth occur only once, and more than 0.1% lies in the top ten. Study-level results: The study found moderately but significantly shorter TCRB CDR3s in all four CD4+ subsets of Type 1 diabetes patients.

The material sequenced was naive CD4+ T cells from blood. These receptor sequences come from a man aged 25-45 years with type 1 diabetes.

This clone was detected only a few times. The V call is TRBV30, the J call TRBJ1-4, with 7 nucleotides matching TRBD1. J lost 7 bases, V lost 0 bases, and 2 bases had no gene match. Germline CDR1 is GTSNPN and CDR2 is SVGIG (reference sequence). CDR3 length: 13 amino acids. The CDR3 DNA is TGTGCCTGGAGTGTACAGGGGATTGAAAAACTGTTTTTT. It is translated as CAWSVQGIEKLFF.

The chain has TRBV19 and TRBJ1-5; 7 nucleotides line up with TRBD1. V was pared by 5 bases and J by 4 bases, with 5 bases of the junction left unmatched. The CDR3 consists of 14 residues. The germline V gene encodes CDR1 LNHDA and CDR2 SQIVND (reference sequence). In nucleotides, the CDR3 is TGTGCCAGTAGTCCCGACAGGGTAAATCAGCCCCAGCATTTT. Its translation: CASSPDRVNQPQHF.

V usage is TRBV7-9 and J usage is TRBJ1-2, with D uncertain. The CDR3 loop spans 13 amino acids. V was clipped by 4 bases and J by 5 bases, with 11 bases between them. The germline gives CDR1 SEHNR, CDR2 FQNEAQ (reference sequence). CDR3 sequence reads: CASSSDGNYGYTF. In DNA, the CDR3 is TGTGCCAGCAGCTCGGACGGGAATTATGGCTACACCTTC.

This clone was picked up a small number of times. V usage is TRBV4-3 and J usage is TRBJ2-3; 7 bases fit TRBD1. The CDR3 extends over 17 amino acids. The germline V gene encodes CDR1 LGHNA and CDR2 YSLEER. V trimming: 2 bases; J trimming: 0 bases; junction bases outside the gene matches: 8. The CDR3 spells CASSQRLGQTSTDTQYF. DNA of the CDR3: TGCGCCAGCAGCCAACGCCTGGGACAGACTAGCACAGATACGCAGTATTTT.

This clone was observed a few times. The rearrangement links TRBV6-5 to TRBJ2-1; TRBD2 agrees at 10 bases. CDR3 length: 15 amino acids. Losses at the gene ends were 5 bases for V and 2 bases for J; bases not matched to a gene: 3. Germline lookup yields CDR1 MNHEY and CDR2 SVGAGI. The CDR3 is CASSSGGGPYNEQFF. The CDR3 coding sequence is TGTGCCAGCAGTAGCGGGGGGGGACCCTACAATGAGCAGTTCTTC.

The chain joins TRBV7-8 to TRBJ2-1; 9 positions agree with TRBD2. CDR3 size: 16 residues. Germline values: CDR1 SGHVS, CDR2 FQNEAQ. Germline trimming cut 6 bases from V and 1 base from J; bases unmatched to any gene: 7. The CDR3 region is CASRESSGESYNEQFF. CDR3 bases: TGTGCCAGCAGGGAATCTAGCGGGGAATCCTACAATGAGCAGTTCTTC.

This clone was detected only a few times. The genes are TRBV5-4 and TRBJ2-1; maybe TRBD2 (6 bases). There are 14 residues in the CDR3. Germline V gene lookup returns CDR1 SGHNT and CDR2 YYREEE (reference sequence). The V and J ends lost 2 bases and 7 bases respectively, with 13 bases between them. As DNA, the CDR3 is TGTGCCAGCAGCTTCTTTGGCGGGGTTAATGAGCAGTTCTTC. It is translated as CASSFFGGVNEQFF.

This clone was observed a few times. This chain links TRBV25-1 with TRBJ1-5; no clear D. The CDR3 has 12 residues. With 4 bases removed from V and 9 bases from J, the gap between germline ends came to 10 bases. CDR1 is MGHDK and CDR2 is SYGVNS in the germline V gene. The CDR3 sequence is CASSGPYGPQHF. The DNA of the CDR3 is TGTGCCAGCAGTGGCCCTTACGGGCCCCAGCATTTT. The full variable domain, with the rest looked up from reference TRBV25-1 and TRBJ1-5, is EADIYQTPRYLVIGTGKKITLECSQTMGHDKMYWYQQDPGMELHLIHYSYGVNSTEKGDLSSESTVSRIRTEHFPLTLESARPSHTSQYLCASSGPYGPQHFGDGTRLSIL.

The sample holds a few counts of this clone. The rearrangement joins TRBV6-5 to TRBJ2-5, with D possibly being TRBD2 (5 bases). V lost 6 bases, J lost 4 bases, and 12 bases lay in between. Germline CDR1 and CDR2: MNHEY and SVGAGI. The CDR3 is 13 residues long. The CDR3 spells CASRQRSGETQYF. The CDR3 coding sequence is TGTGCCAGCAGGCAGCGGTCCGGAGAGACCCAGTACTTC.

This clone occurred a few times. The CDR3 protein is CASSLSGYEQYF. CDR3 DNA sequence: TGTGCCAGCAGCTTGTCGGGATACGAGCAGTACTTC. The J gene is TRBJ2-7, the V gene TRBV5-4, with D possibly being TRBD2 (5 bases). The CDR3 is 12 amino acids. CDR1 is SGHNT, CDR2 YYREEE, per germline (reference sequence). The germline V and J ends were trimmed by 1 base and 4 bases, with 6 bases remaining between them.

This clone was counted only a few times. The V call is TRBV5-6, the J call TRBJ2-3; tentative D call: TRBD2 (5 bases). The germline gives CDR1 SGHDT, CDR2 YYEEEE. This CDR3 contains 15 residues. Trimming took off 0 bases at V and 3 bases at J, with 11 bases between the two ends. CDR3 nucleotide sequence: TGTGCCAGCAGCTTGGAGGGCAGCGGTACAGATACGCAGTATTTT. This translates into CASSLEGSGTDTQYF.

There are a few counts of this clone. The chain carries TRBV7-9 and TRBJ2-3; 13 nucleotides align to TRBD2. The CDR3 consists of 16 residues. With 5 bases clipped from V and 6 bases from J, the junction kept 8 bases outside the gene matches. The germline gives CDR1 SEHNR, CDR2 FQNEAQ (reference sequence). The chain's CDR3 is CASSPGLAGTWDTQYF. The CDR3, as DNA: TGTGCCAGCAGCCCGGGACTAGCGGGGACATGGGATACGCAGTATTTT. Complete variable domain (other parts from reference TRBV7-9 and TRBJ2-3): DTGVSQNPRHKITKRGQNVTFRCDPISEHNRLYWYRQTLGQGPEFLTYFQNEAQLEKSRLLSDRFSAERPKGSFSTLEIQRTEQGDSAMYLCASSPGLAGTWDTQYFGPGTRLTVL.

The V call is TRBV7-2, the J call TRBJ1-2; D call uncertain. The CDR3 contains 14 residues. The germline CDR1 and CDR2 sequences are SGHTA and FQGNSA. The V end was cut by 0 bases, the J end by 2 bases, with 7 bases between. CDR3 sequence: CASSLALENYGYTF. Written as DNA, the CDR3 is TGTGCCAGCAGCTTAGCGCTGGAAAACTATGGCTACACCTTC.

The V gene is TRBV7-9, the J gene TRBJ1-1, with a weak D call TRBD1 (5 bases). CDR1 SEHNR and CDR2 FQNEAQ come from the germline V gene (reference sequence). The CDR3 sequence is 14 residues long. With 3 bases removed from V and 7 bases from J, the gap between germline ends came to 15 bases. CDR3 bases: TGTGCCAGCAGCTTTGCGAGGGGCTGGGGTGAAGCTTTCTTT. Protein: CASSFARGWGEAFF. The complete variable domain, with remaining parts taken from reference TRBV7-9 and TRBJ1-1, reads DTGVSQNPRHKITKRGQNVTFRCDPISEHNRLYWYRQTLGQGPEFLTYFQNEAQLEKSRLLSDRFSAERPKGSFSTLEIQRTEQGDSAMYLCASSFARGWGEAFFGQGTRLTVV.

This clone was seen only a few times. The chain employs TRBV7-2 and TRBJ2-7; 7 bases are a match to TRBD1. The ends lost 6 bases at V and 3 bases at J; junction bases unmatched: 5. There are 13 residues in the CDR3. CDR1 and CDR2 from the germline V gene are SGHTA and FQGNSA. CDR3 protein: CASRLGQDYEQYF. The DNA of the CDR3 is TGTGCCAGCAGGCTCGGACAGGACTACGAGCAGTACTTC.

This clone was found a few times. This chain joins TRBV30 and TRBJ1-6; 7 bases line up with TRBD1. After removal of 6 bases from V and 0 bases from J, the junction contained 17 bases not matched to a gene. CDR1 is GTSNPN, CDR2 SVGIG, per germline (reference sequence). The CDR3 loop spans 19 amino acids. CDR3: CACRQGSIIGSSYNSPLHF. CDR3 DNA: TGTGCCTGCCGACAGGGATCTATTATAGGGAGCTCCTATAATTCACCCCTCCACTTT. Filled out from reference TRBV30 and TRBJ1-6, the complete variable domain reads SQTIHQWPATLVQPVGSPLSLECTVEGTSNPNLYWYRQAAGRGLQLLFYSVGIGQISSEVPQNLSASRPQDRQFILSSKKLLLSDSGFYLCACRQGSIIGSSYNSPLHFGNGTRLTVT.

This clone has only a few counts. The rearrangement uses TRBV18 and TRBJ2-3; D ambiguous. The CDR3 spans 13 residues. V gave up 8 bases and J gave up 0 bases, with 9 bases separating them. Germline loops: CDR1 KGHSH, CDR2 LQKENI. CDR3: CASARASTDTQYF. The CDR3 DNA sequence: TGTGCCAGCGCCCGCGCGAGCACAGATACGCAGTATTTT.

The chain combines TRBV4-3 with TRBJ2-7, with D possibly TRBD1 on 7 matching bases. Trimming stripped 1 base from V and 2 bases from J, with 12 bases between. Germline V gene data show CDR1 as LGHNA and CDR2 as YSLEER. The CDR3 is 15 residues long. The CDR3 region is CASSQGGDSTYEQYF. Written as DNA, the CDR3 is TGCGCCAGCAGCCAAGGGGGGGACAGCACCTACGAGCAGTACTTC.

Only a few counts were recorded for this clone. Written as DNA, the CDR3 is TGTGCCAGCAGCTTAGTTCCGGGACCTATCGACGAGCAGTACTTC. This translates into CASSLVPGPIDEQYF. The chain has TRBV7-2 and TRBJ2-7; the D call may be TRBD1 or TRBD2 (5 bases each). CDR3 length: 15 residues. Germline loops: CDR1 SGHTA, CDR2 FQGNSA. The ends were cut back, 1 base at V and 5 bases at J, with 15 bases in the middle.

The rearrangement joins TRBV11-3 to TRBJ2-2; D unclear. This CDR3 has 12 residues. From germline, CDR1 is SGHNT and CDR2 YENEEA. V was pared by 6 bases and J by 6 bases, with 8 bases between. CDR3 in amino acids: CASRGIAGELFF. For the CDR3, the DNA is TGTGCCAGCAGGGGGATCGCCGGGGAGCTGTTTTTT.